This is a list of T cell receptor beta chains from one sample in a study of molecular identifiers for immune sequencing clone quantification. Each CDR3 protein gets one entry after TCRdb re-called the PCR reads with MiXCR. Counted here are about 500,000 distinct CDR3 sequences, about a fifth occurring once; the ten biggest clones make up 0.7% to 0.95%. The sample was naive CD8+ T cells from blood, with Jurkat cell RNA spiked in. These receptors were taken from a human donor in good health. Some libraries in this study had Jurkat cell RNA spiked in. CDR3s include the opening cysteine and the closing phenylalanine or tryptophan.

j_gene | v_gene | len | CDR3aa
TRBJ1-4 | TRBV19 | 14 | CASSIVPGSEKLFF
TRBJ1-6 | TRBV12-3/TRBV12-4 | 19 | CASSLGDRQGFGYNSPLHF
TRBJ2-7 | TRBV24-1 | 11 | CATSDGAEQYF
TRBJ2-7 | TRBV14 | 15 | CASSLRLAEYSEQYF
TRBJ2-7 | TRBV19 | 14 | CASSIDVGSYEQYF
TRBJ1-5 | TRBV10-2 | 13 | CASSERGFEPQHF
TRBJ2-1 | TRBV30 | 12 | CAWSSQDWDLLF
TRBJ1-5 | TRBV5-4 | 19 | CASSLSGQISSRKNQPQHF
TRBJ2-7 | TRBV5-6 | 15 | CASSLLTGPSYEQYF
TRBJ2-7 | TRBV19 | 13 | CASSSGRNYEQYF
TRBJ1-6 | TRBV5-3 | 15 | CASSLYRSSNSPLHF
TRBJ2-7 | TRBV2 | 17 | CASSGSHRGPATYEQYF
TRBJ2-1 | TRBV7-2 | 14 | CASSQDDYYNEQFF
TRBJ1-1 | TRBV18 | 18 | CASSPPRGPGGMDTEAFF
TRBJ1-4 | TRBV28 | 11 | CASSPSEKLFF
TRBJ2-5 | TRBV29-1 | 13 | CSVDMMGQEIQYF
TRBJ2-3 | TRBV12-3/TRBV12-4 | 15 | CASSSHGGGADTQYF
TRBJ2-1 | TRBV30 | 16 | CAWSGSTGLVYDEQFF
TRBJ1-5 | TRBV6-6 | 15 | CASSFGQYSNQPQHF
TRBJ2-7 | TRBV24-1 | 12 | CATSGGTYEQYF